The 8 T cell receptor beta chains below all came from one sample that was sequenced in a study of blood T cells in healthy people across ages (dated by TCRdb to about 2015). Libraries were constructed by 5' RACE. These reads were obtained on an Illumina HiSeq 2500. A second roughly 7 to 11 cycle PCR used a sample-barcoded 5' primer and a J-beta primer mix. TCRdb passed the public sequencing reads through fastp at Q25 and MiXCR, retaining productive beta sequences. Duplicate CDR3 protein sequences are folded into a single record with the most common DNA and genes. The sample table shows about 1,400,000 distinct CDR3 sequences, and 55% to 75% are seen once. 6.5% to 8.5% of the sample goes to the ten largest clones. The source material was blood. The receptors derive from a man between 18 and 35 years old in good health.

The chain has TRBV7-2 and TRBJ1-1; unclear D gene. The germline V gene has CDR1 SGHTA and CDR2 FQGNSA. This CDR3 has 13 amino acids. V shed 5 bases and J shed 8 bases, with 15 bases lying between them. The CDR3 loop reads CASSRAAQNEAFF. The DNA of the CDR3 is TGTGCCAGCAGCCGCGCCGCGCAGAACGAAGCTTTCTTT.

The rearrangement uses TRBV11-2 and TRBJ2-7; possibly TRBD1 or TRBD2 for D (5 bases each). Trimming removed 6 bases at V and 4 bases at J, with 40 bases between. Germline V gives CDR1 SGHAT, CDR2 FQNNGV. This CDR3 is 22 amino acids long. CDR3 amino acids: CASSPGDRLGPWGTKEEYEQYF. CDR3 nucleotides: TGTGCCAGCAGTCCCGGGGACCGTTTAGGACCCTGGGGAACCAAGGAGGAGTACGAGCAGTACTTC.

Here the CDR3 reads CASRRQGLNYGYTF. Here the CDR3 DNA reads TGTGCCAGCAGGCGACAGGGGTTAAACTATGGCTACACCTTC. This chain joins TRBV2 and TRBJ1-2; TRBD1 matches at 8 bases. Germline values: CDR1 SNHLY, CDR2 FYNNEI. V lost 6 bases to trimming and J lost 2 bases; unmatched junction nucleotides: 5. The CDR3 contains 14 residues. The full variable domain, with the rest looked up from reference TRBV2 and TRBJ1-2, is EPEVTQTPSHQVTQMGQEVILRCVPISNHLYFYWYRQILGQKVEFLVSFYNNEISEKSEIFDDQFSVERPDGSNFTLKIRSTKLEDSAMYFCASRRQGLNYGYTFGSGTRLTVV.

This chain links TRBV12-3 or TRBV12-4 with TRBJ1-2; D is perhaps TRBD1 (6 bases). V lost 6 bases and J lost 6, with 14 bases in between. This CDR3 spans 13 amino acids. This chain's CDR3 is CASSLPAGDGYTF. The CDR3 DNA is TGTGCCAGCAGCCTTCCGGCAGGGGATGGCTACACCTTC.

This clonotype was detected only once. The chain uses TRBV10-1 and TRBJ2-7; D might be TRBD1 (6 bases). This CDR3 spans 13 amino acids. CDR1 is WNHNN and CDR2 is SYGVQD in the germline V gene (reference sequence). The V end was cut by 5 bases, the J end by 4 bases, with 12 bases between. The CDR3 DNA reads TGCGCCAGCAGTAGACAGGACCAGTACGAGCAGTACTTC. Translated, it gives CASSRQDQYEQYF.

The chain joins TRBV5-1 to TRBJ2-6; unclear D gene. The CDR3 contains 17 residues. Germline-derived CDR1 and CDR2 are SGHRS and YFSETQ. V lost 1 base to trimming and J lost 0 bases, with 11 bases between them. The DNA for the CDR3 is TGCGCCAGCAGCTTGCCGCGTGTTCCCTCTGGGGCCAACGTCCTGACTTTC. Its translation is CASSLPRVPSGANVLTF.

The chain is built from TRBV5-1 and TRBJ2-3; either TRBD1 or TRBD2 may supply D (5 bases each). Trimming removed 5 bases from V and 1 base from J, with 8 bases in between. The CDR3 is made up of 13 amino acids. Germline loops: CDR1 SGHRS, CDR2 YFSETQ. Here the CDR3 DNA reads TGCGCCAGCAGAGAGGGACGCACAGATACGCAGTATTTT. Translated, it gives CASREGRTDTQYF.

This chain connects TRBV20-1 to TRBJ2-5; D ambiguous. The assigned J gene may be wrong: the sequence end matches TRBJ2-7 better. The CDR3 sequence is 14 residues long. Germline CDR1 reads DFQATT; CDR2 reads SNEGSKA (reference sequence). The CDR3 DNA reads as TGCAGTGCTAGAGCAGAGGCGTCTTTGGGCGAGCAGTACTTC. This translates into CSARAEASLGEQYF.